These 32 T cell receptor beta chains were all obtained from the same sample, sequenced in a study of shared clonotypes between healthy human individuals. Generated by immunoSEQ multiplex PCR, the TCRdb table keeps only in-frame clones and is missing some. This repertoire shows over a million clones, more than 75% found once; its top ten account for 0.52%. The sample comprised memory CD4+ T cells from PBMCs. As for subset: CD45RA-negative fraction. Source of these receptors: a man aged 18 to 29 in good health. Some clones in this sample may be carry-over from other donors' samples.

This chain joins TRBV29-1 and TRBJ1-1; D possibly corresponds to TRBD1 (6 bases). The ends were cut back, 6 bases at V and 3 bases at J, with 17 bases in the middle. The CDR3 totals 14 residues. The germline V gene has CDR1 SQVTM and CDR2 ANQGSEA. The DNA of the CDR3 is TGCAGCGTAGCCGGGACACCTGCGGACACTGAAGCTTTCTTT. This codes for CSVAGTPADTEAFF.

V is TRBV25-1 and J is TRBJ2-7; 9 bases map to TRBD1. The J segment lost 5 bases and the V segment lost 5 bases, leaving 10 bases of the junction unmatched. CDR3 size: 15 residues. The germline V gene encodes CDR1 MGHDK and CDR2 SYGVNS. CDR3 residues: CASSTAGTGSHEQYF. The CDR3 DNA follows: TGTGCCAGCAGTACCGCCGGGACAGGGTCTCACGAGCAGTACTTC.

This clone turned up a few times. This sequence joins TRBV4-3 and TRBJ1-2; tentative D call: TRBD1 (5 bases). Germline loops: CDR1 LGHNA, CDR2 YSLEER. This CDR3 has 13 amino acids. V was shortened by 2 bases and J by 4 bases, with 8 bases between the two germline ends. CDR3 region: CASSQQGVYGYTF. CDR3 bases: TGCGCCAGCAGCCAACAAGGGGTCTATGGCTACACCTTC.

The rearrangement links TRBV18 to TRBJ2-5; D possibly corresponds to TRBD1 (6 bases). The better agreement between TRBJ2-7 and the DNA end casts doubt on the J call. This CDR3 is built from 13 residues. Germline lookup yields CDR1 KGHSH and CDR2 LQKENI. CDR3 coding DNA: TGTGCCAGCTCCCCGGACAGAGCCTACGAGCAGTACTTC. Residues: CASSPDRAYEQYF.

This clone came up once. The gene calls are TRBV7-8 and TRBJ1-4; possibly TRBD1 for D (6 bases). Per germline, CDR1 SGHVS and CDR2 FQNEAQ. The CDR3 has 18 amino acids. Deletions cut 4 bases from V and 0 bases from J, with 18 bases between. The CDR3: CASSSSWDTVATNEKLFF. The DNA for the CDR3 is TGTGCCAGCAGCTCCTCCTGGGACACCGTTGCAACTAATGAAAAACTGTTTTTT.

In nucleotides, the CDR3 is TGTGCCAGCAGCCTACTAAGGACAGGGGCGCAGGTGGGGATCGGGACCCAGTACTTC. Encoded protein: CASSLLRTGAQVGIGTQYF. V and J are TRBV11-2 and TRBJ2-5, with 9 nucleotides matching TRBD1. CDR1 SGHAT and CDR2 FQNNGV come from the germline V gene. The CDR3 loop spans 19 amino acids. The ends lost 5 bases at V and 7 bases at J; junction bases unmatched: 23.

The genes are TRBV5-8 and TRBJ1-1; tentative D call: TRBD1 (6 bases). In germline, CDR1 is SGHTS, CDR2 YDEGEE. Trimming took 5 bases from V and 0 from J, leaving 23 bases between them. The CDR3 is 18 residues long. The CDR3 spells CASRLKGAGGSMNTEAFF. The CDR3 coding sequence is TGTGCCAGCAGACTCAAAGGAGCCGGGGGCTCAATGAACACTGAAGCTTTCTTT.

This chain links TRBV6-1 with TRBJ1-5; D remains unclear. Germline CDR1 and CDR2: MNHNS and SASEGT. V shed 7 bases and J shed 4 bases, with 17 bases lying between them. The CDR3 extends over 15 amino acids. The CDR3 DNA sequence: TGTGCCAGCACTCCGGAGGGCAGACCTAATCAGCCCCAGCATTTT. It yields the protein CASTPEGRPNQPQHF.

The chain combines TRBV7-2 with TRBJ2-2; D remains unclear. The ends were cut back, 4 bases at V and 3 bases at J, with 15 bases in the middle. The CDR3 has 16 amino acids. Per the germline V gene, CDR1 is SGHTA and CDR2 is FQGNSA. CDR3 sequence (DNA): TGTGCCAGCAGCTCAGGCCCTCCTCTGTACACCGGGGAGCTGTTTTTT. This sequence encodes CASSSGPPLYTGELFF.

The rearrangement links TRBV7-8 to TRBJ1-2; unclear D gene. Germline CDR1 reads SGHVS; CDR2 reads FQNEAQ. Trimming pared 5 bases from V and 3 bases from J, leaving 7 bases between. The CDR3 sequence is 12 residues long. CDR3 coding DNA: TGTGCCAGCAGCAAGACGGACTATGGCTACACCTTC. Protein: CASSKTDYGYTF.

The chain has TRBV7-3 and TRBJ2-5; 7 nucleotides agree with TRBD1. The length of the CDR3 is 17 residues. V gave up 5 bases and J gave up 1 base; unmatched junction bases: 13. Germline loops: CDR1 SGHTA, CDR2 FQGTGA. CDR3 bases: TGTGCCAGCAGCCCGCGGACAGGCCACTCCGCCCAAGAGACCCAGTACTTC. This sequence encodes CASSPRTGHSAQETQYF. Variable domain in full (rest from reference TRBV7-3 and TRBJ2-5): GAGVSQTPSNKVTEKGKYVELRCDPISGHTALYWYRQSLGQGPEFLIYFQGTGAADDSGLPNDRFFAVRPEGSVSTLKIQRTERGDSAVYLCASSPRTGHSAQETQYFGPGTRLLVL.

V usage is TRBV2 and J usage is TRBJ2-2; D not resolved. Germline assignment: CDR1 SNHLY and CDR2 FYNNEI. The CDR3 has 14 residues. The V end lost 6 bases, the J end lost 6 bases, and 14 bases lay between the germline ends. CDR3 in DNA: TGTGCCAGCAGCCCGGACCAGCGTGCCGGGGAGCTGTTTTTT. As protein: CASSPDQRAGELFF.

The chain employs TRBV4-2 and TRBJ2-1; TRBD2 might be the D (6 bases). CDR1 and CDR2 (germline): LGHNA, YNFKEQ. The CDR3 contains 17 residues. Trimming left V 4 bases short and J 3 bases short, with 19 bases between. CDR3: CASSPSLANRYYNEQFF. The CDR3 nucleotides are TGTGCCAGCAGCCCGTCCCTAGCGAACAGATACTACAATGAGCAGTTCTTC.

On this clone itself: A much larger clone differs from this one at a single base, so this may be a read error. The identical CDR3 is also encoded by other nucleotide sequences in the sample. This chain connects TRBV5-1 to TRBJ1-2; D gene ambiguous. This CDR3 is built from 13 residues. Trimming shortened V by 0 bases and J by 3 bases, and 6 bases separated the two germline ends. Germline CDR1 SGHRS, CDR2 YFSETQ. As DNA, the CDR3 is TGCGCCAGCAGCTTGGCGGCGGACTATGGCTACACCTTC. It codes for CASSLAADYGYTF. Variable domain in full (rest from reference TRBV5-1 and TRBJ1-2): KAGVTQTPRYLIKTRGQQVTLSCSPISGHRSVSWYQQTPGQGLQFLFEYFSETQRNKGNFPGRFSGRQFSNSRSEMNVSTLELGDSALYLCASSLAADYGYTFGSGTRLTVV.

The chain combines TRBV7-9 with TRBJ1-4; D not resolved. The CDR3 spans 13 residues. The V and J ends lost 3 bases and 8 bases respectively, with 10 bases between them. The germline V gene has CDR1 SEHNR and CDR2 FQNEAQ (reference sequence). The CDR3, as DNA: TGTGCCAGCAGCTTTGGTATTGGCGAAAAACTGTTTTTT. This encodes CASSFGIGEKLFF.

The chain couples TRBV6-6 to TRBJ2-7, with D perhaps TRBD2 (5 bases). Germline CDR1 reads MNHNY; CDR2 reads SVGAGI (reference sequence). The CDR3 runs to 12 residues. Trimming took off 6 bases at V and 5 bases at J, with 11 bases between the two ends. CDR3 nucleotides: TGTGCCAGCAGCACTAGACACCACGAGCAGTACTTC. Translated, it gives CASSTRHHEQYF.

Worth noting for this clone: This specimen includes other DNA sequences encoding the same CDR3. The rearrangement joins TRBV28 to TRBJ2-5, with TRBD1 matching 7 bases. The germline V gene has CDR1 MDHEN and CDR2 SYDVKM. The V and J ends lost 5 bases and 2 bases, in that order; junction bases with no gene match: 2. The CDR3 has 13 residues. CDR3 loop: CASSGTAQETQYF. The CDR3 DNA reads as TGTGCCAGCAGTGGGACAGCTCAAGAGACCCAGTACTTC.

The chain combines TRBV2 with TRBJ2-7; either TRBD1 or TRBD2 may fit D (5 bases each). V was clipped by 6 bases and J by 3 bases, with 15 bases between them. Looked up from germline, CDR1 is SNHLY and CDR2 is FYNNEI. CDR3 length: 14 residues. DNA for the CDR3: TGTGCCAGCAGCCCGGGACGTAGTGTCTACGAGCAGTACTTC. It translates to CASSPGRSVYEQYF.

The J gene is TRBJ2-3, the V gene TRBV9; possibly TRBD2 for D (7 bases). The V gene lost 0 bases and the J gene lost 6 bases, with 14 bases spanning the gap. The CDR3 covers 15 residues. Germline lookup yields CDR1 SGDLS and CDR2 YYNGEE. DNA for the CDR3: TGTGCCAGCAGCGTAGGGGCGGGGGCGCATGATACGCAGTATTTT. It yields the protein CASSVGAGAHDTQYF.

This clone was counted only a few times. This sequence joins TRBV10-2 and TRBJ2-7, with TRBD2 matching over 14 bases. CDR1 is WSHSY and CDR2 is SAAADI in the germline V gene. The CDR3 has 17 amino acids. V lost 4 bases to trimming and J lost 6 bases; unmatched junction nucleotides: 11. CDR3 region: CASSGGLAGARLVEQYF. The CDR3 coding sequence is TGCGCCAGCAGTGGGGGACTAGCGGGAGCCAGGCTTGTCGAGCAGTACTTC.

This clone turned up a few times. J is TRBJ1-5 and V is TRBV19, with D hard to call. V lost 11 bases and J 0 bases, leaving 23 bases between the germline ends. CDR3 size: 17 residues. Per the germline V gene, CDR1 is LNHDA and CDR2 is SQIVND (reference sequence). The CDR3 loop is CASTAGFVGYSNQPQHF. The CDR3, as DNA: TGTGCCTCCACTGCGGGATTCGTCGGGTATAGCAATCAGCCCCAGCATTTT.

The CDR3 loop reads CASSFWTGSNQPQHF. The CDR3, as DNA: TGTGCCAGCAGTTTCTGGACAGGTAGCAATCAGCCCCAGCATTTT. The chain joins TRBV28 to TRBJ1-5; 7 bases fit TRBD1. After removal of 3 bases from V and 0 bases from J, the junction contained 2 bases not matched to a gene. CDR1 and CDR2 (germline): MDHEN, SYDVKM. The CDR3 is 15 amino acids.

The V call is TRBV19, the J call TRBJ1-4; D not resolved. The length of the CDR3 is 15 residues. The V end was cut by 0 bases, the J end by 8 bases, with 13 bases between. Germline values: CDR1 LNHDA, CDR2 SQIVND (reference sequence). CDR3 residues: CASSIDWRQTEKLFF. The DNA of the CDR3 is TGTGCCAGTAGTATAGATTGGAGGCAGACCGAAAAACTGTTTTTT.

CDR3 region: CASSSQGRGGYTF. CDR3 in DNA: TGTGCCAGCAGTTCCCAGGGAAGAGGAGGCTACACCTTC. This sequence joins TRBV28 and TRBJ1-2, with D tentatively TRBD1 (5 bases). The CDR3 contains 13 residues. Looked up from germline, CDR1 is MDHEN and CDR2 is SYDVKM. V was cut by 4 bases and J by 8 bases, with 14 bases left in between.

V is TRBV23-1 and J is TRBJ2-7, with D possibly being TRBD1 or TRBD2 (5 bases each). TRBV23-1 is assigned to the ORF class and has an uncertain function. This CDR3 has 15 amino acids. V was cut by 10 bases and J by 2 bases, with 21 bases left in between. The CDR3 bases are TGCGCCACCACCCCCCTGGCCCGGGGCCCCTACGAGCAGTACTTC. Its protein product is CATTPLARGPYEQYF.

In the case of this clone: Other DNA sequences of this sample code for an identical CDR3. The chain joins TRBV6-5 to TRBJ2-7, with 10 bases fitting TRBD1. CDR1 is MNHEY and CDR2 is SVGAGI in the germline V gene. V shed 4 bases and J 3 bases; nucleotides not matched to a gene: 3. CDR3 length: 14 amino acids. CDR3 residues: CASSSGQGSYEQYF. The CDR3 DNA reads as TGTGCCAGCAGTTCGGGACAGGGGAGCTACGAGCAGTACTTC.

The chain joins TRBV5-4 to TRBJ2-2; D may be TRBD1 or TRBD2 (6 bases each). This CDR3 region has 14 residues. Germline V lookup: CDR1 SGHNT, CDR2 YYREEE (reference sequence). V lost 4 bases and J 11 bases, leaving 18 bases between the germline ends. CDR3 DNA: TGTGCCAGCAGCACCGAACAGGGAGGAAGTGAGCTGTTTTTT. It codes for CASSTEQGGSELFF.

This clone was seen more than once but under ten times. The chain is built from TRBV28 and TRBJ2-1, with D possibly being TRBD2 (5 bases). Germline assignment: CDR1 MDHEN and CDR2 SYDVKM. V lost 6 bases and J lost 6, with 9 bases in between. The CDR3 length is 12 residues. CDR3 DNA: TGTGCCAGCAGGGGAGTCACCAATGAGCAGTTCTTC. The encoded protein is CASRGVTNEQFF.

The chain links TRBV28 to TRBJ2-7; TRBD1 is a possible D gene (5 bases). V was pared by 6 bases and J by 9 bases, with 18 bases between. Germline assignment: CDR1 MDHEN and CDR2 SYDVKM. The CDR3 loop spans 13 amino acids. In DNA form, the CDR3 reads TGTGCCAGCAGCCCAAACTACAGGTCGCCGCAGTACTTC. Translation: CASSPNYRSPQYF.

The CDR3 loop reads CASKIAGGEETQYF. DNA of the CDR3: TGTGCCAGCAAGATAGCTGGGGGGGAAGAGACCCAGTACTTC. J is TRBJ2-5 and V is TRBV28; TRBD2 matches 7 bases. V lost 7 bases and J lost 3; bases outside the gene matches: 8. The germline CDR1 and CDR2 sequences are MDHEN and SYDVKM. This CDR3 contains 14 residues.

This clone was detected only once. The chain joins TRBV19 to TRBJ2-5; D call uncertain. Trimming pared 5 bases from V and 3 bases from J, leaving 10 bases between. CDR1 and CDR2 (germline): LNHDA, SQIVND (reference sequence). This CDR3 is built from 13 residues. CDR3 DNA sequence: TGTGCCAGTAGTTCCGCTTCGGAAGAGACCCAGTACTTC. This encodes CASSSASEETQYF. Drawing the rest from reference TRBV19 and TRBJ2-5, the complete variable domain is DGGITQSPKYLFRKEGQNVTLSCEQNLNHDAMYWYRQDPGQGLRLIYYSQIVNDFQKGDIAEGYSVSREKKESFPLTVTSAQKNPTAFYLCASSSASEETQYFGPGTRLLVL.

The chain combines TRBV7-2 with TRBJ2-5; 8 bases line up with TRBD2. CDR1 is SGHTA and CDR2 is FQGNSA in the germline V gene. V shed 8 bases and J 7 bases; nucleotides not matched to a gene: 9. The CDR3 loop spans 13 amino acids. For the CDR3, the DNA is TGTGCCAGCTATAGCGGGACCGTCGGGACCCAGTACTTC. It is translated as CASYSGTVGTQYF. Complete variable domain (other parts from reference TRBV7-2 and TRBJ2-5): GAGVSQSPSNKVTEKGKDVELRCDPISGHTALYWYRQSLGQGLEFLIYFQGNSAPDKSGLPSDRFSAERTGGSVSTLTIQRTQQEDSAVYLCASYSGTVGTQYFGPGTRLLVL.